This section outlines one T cell receptor beta chain sequence together with its context. What it binds is not known. This CDR3 spans 16 amino acids. Trimming left V 5 bases short and J 2 bases short, with 16 bases between. CDR1 is PRHDT, CDR2 FYEKMQ, per germline (reference sequence). The assay was immunoSEQ multiplex PCR, and TCRdb's table has in-frame clones only and misses some. The profile shows about 93,000 clones, over 70% of them singletons. The data are from a study of T cell responses to AZD1222 COVID-19 vaccine. The overall study: Doses given second, at about 4 or about 12 weeks, were pooled. Study results and limitations: Unmutated variant regions are reportedly targeted by nearly half of spike-specific TCRs. Mostly white British, mostly female donors; authors suggested clonal diversity may be underestimated. Spike-specific TCR breadth and depth both grew after two AZD1222 doses.

The sequenced sample was peripheral blood, obtained on day 0 of AZD1222 vaccination. V usage is TRBV13 and J usage is TRBJ2-1, with D perhaps TRBD2 (6 bases). The receptor comes from an adult in good health. The chain's CDR3 is CASSPARAGPYNEQFF. The CDR3 nucleotides read TGTGCCAGCAGCCCCGCGAGGGCGGGACCCTACAATGAGCAGTTCTTC.